This paragraph covers one TCR beta chain sequence. This CDR3 comprises 16 residues. Germline V lookup: CDR1 LGHNA, CDR2 YNFKEQ. Trimming removed 1 base from V and 7 bases from J; junction bases left unmatched: 12. Up to about 2 ug genomic DNA was used for TCRB CDR3 amplification. The PCR used 60 V beta and 13 J beta primers. TCRdb's copy holds only in-frame clones and misses some; the assay was immunoSEQ multiplex PCR. The top ten clones hold more than 7% of a sample with 30,000 to 40,000 clones, approximately 82% of them seen once. The sample originates from a study of glioma-infiltrating T cells after dendritic cell vaccination.

The sequence was obtained from a human donor with glioblastoma. The input for sequencing was blood, taken before dendritic cell vaccination. This chain uses TRBV4-2 with TRBJ1-2; 7 bases line up with TRBD1. CDR3 nucleotides: TGTGCCAGCAGCCAAGTCGGGCAGGGGGTGGGTTTTGGCTACACCTTC. Encoded protein: CASSQVGQGVGFGYTF.